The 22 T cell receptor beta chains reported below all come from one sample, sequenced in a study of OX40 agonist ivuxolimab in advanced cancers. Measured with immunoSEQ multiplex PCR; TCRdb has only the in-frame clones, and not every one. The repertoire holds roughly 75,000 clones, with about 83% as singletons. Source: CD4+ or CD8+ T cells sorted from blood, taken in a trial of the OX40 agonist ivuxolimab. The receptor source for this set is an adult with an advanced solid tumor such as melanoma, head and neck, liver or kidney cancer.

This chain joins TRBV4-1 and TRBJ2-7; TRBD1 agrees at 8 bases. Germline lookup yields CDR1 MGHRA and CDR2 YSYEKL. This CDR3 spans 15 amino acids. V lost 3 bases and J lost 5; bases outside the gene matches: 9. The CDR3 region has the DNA TGCGCCAGCAGCCAGTCCGAGGACAGGGCAGACGAGCAGTACTTC. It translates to CASSQSEDRADEQYF.

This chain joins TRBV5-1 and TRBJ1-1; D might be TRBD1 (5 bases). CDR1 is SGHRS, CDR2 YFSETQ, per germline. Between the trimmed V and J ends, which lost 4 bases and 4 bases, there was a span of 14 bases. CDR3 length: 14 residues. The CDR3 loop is CASSDRGLGTEAFF. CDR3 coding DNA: TGCGCCAGCAGCGACAGAGGGTTGGGCACTGAAGCTTTCTTT.

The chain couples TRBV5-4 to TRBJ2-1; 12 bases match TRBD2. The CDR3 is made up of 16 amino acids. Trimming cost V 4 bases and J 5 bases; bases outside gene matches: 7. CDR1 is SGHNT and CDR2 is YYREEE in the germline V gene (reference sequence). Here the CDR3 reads CASSTRTSGVNNEQFF. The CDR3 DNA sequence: TGTGCCAGCAGCACGCGGACTAGCGGGGTCAACAATGAGCAGTTCTTC.

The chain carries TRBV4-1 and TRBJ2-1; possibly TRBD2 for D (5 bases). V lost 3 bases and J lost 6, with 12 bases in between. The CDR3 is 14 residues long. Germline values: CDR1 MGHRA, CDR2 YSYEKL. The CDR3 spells CASSQAGLGNEQFF. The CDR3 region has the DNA TGCGCCAGCAGCCAGGCCGGACTGGGCAATGAGCAGTTCTTC.

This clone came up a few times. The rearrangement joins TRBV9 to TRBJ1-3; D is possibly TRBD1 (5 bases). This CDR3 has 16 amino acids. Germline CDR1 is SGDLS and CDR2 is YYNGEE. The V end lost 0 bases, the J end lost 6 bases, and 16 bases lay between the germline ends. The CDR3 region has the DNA TGTGCCAGCAGCGTAGGTACAGGCTCGTTGGCAAACACCATATATTTT. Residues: CASSVGTGSLANTIYF.

CDR3 nucleotides: TGCGCCAGCAGCCAAGTAATGCCCACCGGGGAGCTGTTTTTT. Amino acid sequence: CASSQVMPTGELFF. This chain uses TRBV4-1 with TRBJ2-2; D call uncertain. V lost 1 base, J lost 4 bases, and 7 bases lay in between. CDR3 length: 14 amino acids. CDR1 is MGHRA, CDR2 YSYEKL, per germline.

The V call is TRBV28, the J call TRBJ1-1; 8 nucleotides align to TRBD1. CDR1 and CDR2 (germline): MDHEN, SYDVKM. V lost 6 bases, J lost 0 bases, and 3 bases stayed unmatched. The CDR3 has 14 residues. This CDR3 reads CASRPGQVNTEAFF. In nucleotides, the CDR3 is TGTGCCAGCAGACCGGGACAGGTGAACACTGAAGCTTTCTTT.

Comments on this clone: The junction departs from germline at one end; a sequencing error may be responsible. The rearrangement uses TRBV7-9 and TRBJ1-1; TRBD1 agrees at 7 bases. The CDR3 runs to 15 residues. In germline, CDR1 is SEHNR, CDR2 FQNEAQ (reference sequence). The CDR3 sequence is CASSYSLGPGTEVFF. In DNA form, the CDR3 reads TGTGCCAGCAGCTACTCATTAGGCCCCGGGACAGAAGTTTTCTTT. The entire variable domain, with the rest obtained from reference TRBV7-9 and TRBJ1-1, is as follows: DTGVSQNPRHKITKRGQNVTFRCDPISEHNRLYWYRQTLGQGPEFLTYFQNEAQLEKSRLLSDRFSAERPKGSFSTLEIQRTEQGDSAMYLCASSYSLGPGTEVFFGQGTRLTVV.

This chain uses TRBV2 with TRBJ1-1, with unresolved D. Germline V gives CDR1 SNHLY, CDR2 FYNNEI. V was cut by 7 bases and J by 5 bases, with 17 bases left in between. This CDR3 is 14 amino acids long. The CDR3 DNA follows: TGTGCCAGCAAAGCGCAGTCTTCGGGGACTGAAGCTTTCTTT. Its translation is CASKAQSSGTEAFF.

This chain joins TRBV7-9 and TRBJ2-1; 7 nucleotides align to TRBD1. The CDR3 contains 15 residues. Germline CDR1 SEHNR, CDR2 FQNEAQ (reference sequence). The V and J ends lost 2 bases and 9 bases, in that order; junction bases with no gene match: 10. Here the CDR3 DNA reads TGTGCCAGCAGCTTAATAGGGACAGCTACAGGTGAGCAGTTCTTC. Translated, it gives CASSLIGTATGEQFF.

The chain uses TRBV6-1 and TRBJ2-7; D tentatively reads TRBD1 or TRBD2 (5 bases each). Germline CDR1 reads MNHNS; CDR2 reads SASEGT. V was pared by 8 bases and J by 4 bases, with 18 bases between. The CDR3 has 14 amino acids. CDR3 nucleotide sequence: TGTGCCAGCTCGGTGGGGCGCGAGGGGTACGAGCAGTACTTC. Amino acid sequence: CASSVGREGYEQYF.

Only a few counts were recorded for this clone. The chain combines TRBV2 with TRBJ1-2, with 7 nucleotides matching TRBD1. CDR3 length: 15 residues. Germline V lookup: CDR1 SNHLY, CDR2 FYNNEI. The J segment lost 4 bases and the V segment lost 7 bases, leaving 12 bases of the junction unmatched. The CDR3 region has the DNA TGTGCCAGCATCCTCAGGGGGGATTTGGGCTATGGCTACACCTTC. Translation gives CASILRGDLGYGYTF. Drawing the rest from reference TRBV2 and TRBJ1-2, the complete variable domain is EPEVTQTPSHQVTQMGQEVILRCVPISNHLYFYWYRQILGQKVEFLVSFYNNEISEKSEIFDDQFSVERPDGSNFTLKIRSTKLEDSAMYFCASILRGDLGYGYTFGSGTRLTVV.

The CDR3 DNA is TGTGCCAGCAGCTTCAGTACAGGGCAACCTTATGGCTACACCTTC. Translated: CASSFSTGQPYGYTF. This chain uses TRBV5-4 with TRBJ1-2; D might be TRBD1 (6 bases). V lost 2 bases and J 5 bases, leaving 16 bases between the germline ends. Germline lookup yields CDR1 SGHNT and CDR2 YYREEE (reference sequence). The CDR3 loop spans 15 amino acids.

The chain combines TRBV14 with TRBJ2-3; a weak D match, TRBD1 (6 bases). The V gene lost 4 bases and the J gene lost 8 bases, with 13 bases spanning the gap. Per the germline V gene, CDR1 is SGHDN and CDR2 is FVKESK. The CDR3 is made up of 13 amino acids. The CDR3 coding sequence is TGTGCCAGCAGCCCCAGACAGGCCGGTACGCAGTATTTT. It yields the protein CASSPRQAGTQYF.

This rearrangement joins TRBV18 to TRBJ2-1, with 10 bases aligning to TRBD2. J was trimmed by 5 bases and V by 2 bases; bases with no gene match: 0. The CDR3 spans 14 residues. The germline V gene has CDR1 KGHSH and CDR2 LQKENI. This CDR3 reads CASSPTSGNNEQFF. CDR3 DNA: TGTGCCAGCTCACCAACTAGCGGGAACAATGAGCAGTTCTTC.

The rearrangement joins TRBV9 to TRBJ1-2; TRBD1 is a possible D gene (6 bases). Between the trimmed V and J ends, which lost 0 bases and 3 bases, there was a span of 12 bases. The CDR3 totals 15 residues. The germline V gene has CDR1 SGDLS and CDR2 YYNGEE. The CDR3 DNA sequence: TGTGCCAGCAGCGTAGCTACGGGGGGCCACTATGGCTACACCTTC. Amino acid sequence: CASSVATGGHYGYTF. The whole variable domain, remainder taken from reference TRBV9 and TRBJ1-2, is DSGVTQTPKHLITATGQRVTLRCSPRSGDLSVYWYQQSLDQGLQFLIQYYNGEERAKGNILERFSAQQFPDLHSELNLSSLELGDSALYFCASSVATGGHYGYTFGSGTRLTVV.

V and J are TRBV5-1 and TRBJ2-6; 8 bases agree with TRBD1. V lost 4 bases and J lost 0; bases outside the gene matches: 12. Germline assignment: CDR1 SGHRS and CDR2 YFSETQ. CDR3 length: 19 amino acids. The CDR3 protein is CASSPTQGTGFSGANVLTF. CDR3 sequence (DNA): TGCGCCAGCAGCCCAACACAAGGGACAGGCTTCTCTGGGGCCAACGTCCTGACTTTC.

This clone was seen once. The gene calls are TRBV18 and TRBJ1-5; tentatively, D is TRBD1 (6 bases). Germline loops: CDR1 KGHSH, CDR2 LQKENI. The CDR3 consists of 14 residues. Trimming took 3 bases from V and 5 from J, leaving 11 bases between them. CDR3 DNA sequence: TGTGCCAGCTCACCGGAGGGGGGGTATCAGCCCCAGCATTTT. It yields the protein CASSPEGGYQPQHF.

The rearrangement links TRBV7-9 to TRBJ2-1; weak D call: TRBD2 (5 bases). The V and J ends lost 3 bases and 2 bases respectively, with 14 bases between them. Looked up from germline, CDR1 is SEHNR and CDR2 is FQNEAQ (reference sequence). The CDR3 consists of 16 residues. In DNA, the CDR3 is TGTGCCAGCAGCTTTTCGTCGGACTTCACCTACAATGAGCAGTTCTTC. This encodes CASSFSSDFTYNEQFF.

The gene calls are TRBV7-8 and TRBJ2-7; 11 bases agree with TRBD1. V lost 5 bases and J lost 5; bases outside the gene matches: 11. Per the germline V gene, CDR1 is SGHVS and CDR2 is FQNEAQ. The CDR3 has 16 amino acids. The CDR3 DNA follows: TGTGCCAGCAGCACTAGAACCGGGACAGGGGGTCACGAGCAGTACTTC. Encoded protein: CASSTRTGTGGHEQYF.

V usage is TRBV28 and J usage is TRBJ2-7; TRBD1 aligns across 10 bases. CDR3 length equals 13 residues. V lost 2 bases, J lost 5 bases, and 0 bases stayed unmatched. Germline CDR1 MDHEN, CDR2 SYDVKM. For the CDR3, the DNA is TGTGCCAGCAGTTTAGGACAGGGGGACGAGCAGTACTTC. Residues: CASSLGQGDEQYF.

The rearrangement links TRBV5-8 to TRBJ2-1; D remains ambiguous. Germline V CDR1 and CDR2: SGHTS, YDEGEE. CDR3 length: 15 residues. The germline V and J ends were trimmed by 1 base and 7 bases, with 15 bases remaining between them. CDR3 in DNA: TGTGCCAGCAGCTTGCTCCCTCAGACGGATAATGAGCAGTTCTTC. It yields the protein CASSLLPQTDNEQFF.